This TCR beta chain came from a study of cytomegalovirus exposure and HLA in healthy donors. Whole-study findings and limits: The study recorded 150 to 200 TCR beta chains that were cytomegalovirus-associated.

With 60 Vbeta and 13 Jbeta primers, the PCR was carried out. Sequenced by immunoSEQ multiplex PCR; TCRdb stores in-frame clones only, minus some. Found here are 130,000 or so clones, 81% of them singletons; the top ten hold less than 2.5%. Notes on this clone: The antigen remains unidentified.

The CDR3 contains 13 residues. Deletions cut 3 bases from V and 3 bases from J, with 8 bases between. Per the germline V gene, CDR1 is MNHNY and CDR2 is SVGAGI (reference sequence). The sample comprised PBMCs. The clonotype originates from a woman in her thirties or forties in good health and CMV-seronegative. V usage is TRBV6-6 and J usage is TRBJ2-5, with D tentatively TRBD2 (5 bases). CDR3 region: CASSYFGEETQYF. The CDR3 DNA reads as TGTGCCAGCAGTTATTTCGGGGAAGAGACCCAGTACTTC.